Listed here are 27 T cell receptor beta chains from one sample, sequenced in a study of blood T cells in healthy people across ages. The use of a sample-barcoded 5' primer and a J-beta primer mix characterized a second PCR of 7 to 11 cycles. TCRdb re-analysed the 5' RACE reads in MiXCR, keeping a single row per CDR3 protein. This table has over 450,000 distinct CDR3 sequences, 20% to 30% appearing once. These same data were also listed under a study on T cells of mothers and their children.

Sequenced material: blood. These receptors came from a boy younger than 18 in good health.

This chain connects TRBV20-1 to TRBJ2-5; possible D gene TRBD2, 6 bases. V was clipped by 3 bases and J by 5 bases, with 16 bases between them. From germline, CDR1 is DFQATT and CDR2 SNEGSKA (reference sequence). This CDR3 region has 14 residues. CDR3 sequence (DNA): TGCAGTGCTAGCCGGAGGGCGATCGAGGAGACCCAGTACTTC. It codes for CSASRRAIEETQYF.

This clonotype was picked up a small number of times. This chain uses TRBV20-1 with TRBJ2-5; 8 bases line up with TRBD2. With the DNA end fitting TRBJ2-1 better, the J assignment may be wrong. The germline CDR1 and CDR2 sequences are DFQATT and SNEGSKA (reference sequence). This CDR3 has 15 residues. The CDR3 DNA is TGCAGTGCGGAAGTGTCGGTAGCGGGGTCCAATGAGCAGTTCTTC. Amino acids: CSAEVSVAGSNEQFF.

The chain is built from TRBV28 and TRBJ1-5; a possible D gene is TRBD1 (5 bases). The germline V gene encodes CDR1 MDHEN and CDR2 SYDVKM. Deletions cut 5 bases from V and 10 bases from J, with 18 bases between. The CDR3 loop spans 14 amino acids. CDR3: CASSEVGDLGPQHF. CDR3 in DNA: TGTGCCAGCAGTGAAGTGGGGGATCTAGGTCCCCAGCATTTT.

This chain connects TRBV7-2 to TRBJ2-5; 9 bases agree with TRBD1. The germline gives CDR1 SGHTA, CDR2 FQGNSA. This CDR3 is 15 amino acids long. The V gene end was trimmed by 3 bases and the J gene end by 4 bases; junction bases not matched to a gene: 6. Here the CDR3 reads CASSFNRGRTETQYF. In nucleotides, the CDR3 is TGTGCCAGCAGCTTTAACAGGGGGCGCACAGAGACCCAGTACTTC.

This clonotype occurred a few times. The V gene is TRBV28, the J gene TRBJ1-6; no clear D. The germline CDR1 and CDR2 sequences are MDHEN and SYDVKM. The CDR3 spans 12 residues. V shed 6 bases and J shed 11 bases, with 11 bases lying between them. The CDR3 DNA reads TGTGCCAGCAGCTCCGACACGCCACCCCTCCACTTT. Translating it yields CASSSDTPPLHF.

This clonotype turned up a few times. The V gene is TRBV20-1, the J gene TRBJ2-5, with 11 nucleotides matching TRBD2. Trimming cost V 5 bases and J 4 bases; bases outside gene matches: 9. Germline V gene sequence: CDR1 DFQATT, CDR2 SNEGSKA (reference sequence). The CDR3 sequence is 15 residues long. The CDR3 nucleotides are TGCAGTGCTGGGGTAGCGGGAGGGTCGGGAGAGACCCAGTACTTC. Protein: CSAGVAGGSGETQYF.

The genes are TRBV24-1 and TRBJ2-1, with 14 bases lining up with TRBD2. J lost 0 bases, V lost 3 bases, and 9 bases had no gene match. The CDR3 is made up of 20 amino acids. CDR1 is KGHDR, CDR2 SFDVKD, per germline. The CDR3 coding sequence is TGTGCCACCAGTGATCTTAGGACTAGCGGGGGGAGAAGCTCCTACAATGAGCAGTTCTTC. Its protein product is CATSDLRTSGGRSSYNEQFF.

The rearrangement uses TRBV11-2 and TRBJ2-2, with a possible D match to TRBD1 (6 bases). CDR1 is SGHAT, CDR2 FQNNGV, per germline. V was pared by 4 bases and J by 3 bases, with 12 bases between. The CDR3 has 15 residues. This CDR3 is CASSYRQVDTGELFF. The CDR3 nucleotides read TGTGCCAGCAGCTACCGACAGGTGGACACCGGGGAGCTGTTTTTT.

This chain uses TRBV3-1 with TRBJ2-1; 9 bases map to TRBD2. Per germline, CDR1 LGHDT and CDR2 YNNKEL (reference sequence). J was trimmed by 0 bases and V by 3 bases; bases with no gene match: 3. This CDR3 is 16 amino acids long. CDR3 region: CASSHKRGDSYNEQFF. CDR3 nucleotides: TGTGCCAGCAGCCACAAGCGGGGGGACTCCTACAATGAGCAGTTCTTC.

A few counts support this clonotype. The CDR3 sequence is CASSPPTIGVTYNEQFF. CDR3 DNA sequence: TGCGCCAGCAGCCCGCCCACAATCGGGGTAACCTACAATGAGCAGTTCTTC. This chain links TRBV5-1 with TRBJ2-1; a possible D gene is TRBD2 (5 bases). Germline V gene data show CDR1 as SGHRS and CDR2 as YFSETQ. The germline V and J ends were trimmed by 4 bases and 2 bases, with 19 bases remaining between them. The CDR3 is 17 residues long.

The V gene is TRBV6-1, the J gene TRBJ1-5; the match to TRBD1 covers 9 bases. CDR1 is MNHNS, CDR2 SASEGT, per germline. The CDR3 is 15 amino acids. The junction had 4 bases not matched to a gene; V was cut back by 0 bases and J by 7 bases. The CDR3, as DNA: TGTGCCAGCAGTGAAGCAACAGGGGGCGGCCAGCCCCAGCATTTT. Amino acid sequence: CASSEATGGGQPQHF.

This clonotype was seen just once. J is TRBJ2-7 and V is TRBV29-1; D ambiguous. The CDR3 spans 12 residues. Germline lookup yields CDR1 SQVTM and CDR2 ANQGSEA. Trimming stripped 4 bases from V and 3 bases from J, with 10 bases between. CDR3 amino acids: CSVVAGLYEQYF. The CDR3 nucleotides are TGCAGCGTTGTGGCTGGCCTCTACGAGCAGTACTTC.

This clonotype has just a few counts. The chain recombines TRBV29-1 with TRBJ2-6, with TRBD1 matching 7 bases. The CDR3 sequence is 17 residues long. In germline, CDR1 is SQVTM, CDR2 ANQGSEA. Trimming at V came to 4 bases and at J to 4 bases, leaving 13 bases not matched to a gene. CDR3 residues: CSVVGTESPSGANVLTF. The CDR3 DNA reads as TGCAGCGTTGTCGGGACAGAGAGTCCCTCCGGGGCCAACGTCCTGACTTTC.

This sequence joins TRBV28 and TRBJ1-5, with no clear D. Germline V gene lookup returns CDR1 MDHEN and CDR2 SYDVKM. The CDR3 runs 14 residues. Trimming stripped 6 bases from V and 0 bases from J, with 9 bases between. The DNA of the CDR3 is TGTGCCAGCAGGAGCGGGTATAGCAATCAGCCCCAGCATTTT. This codes for CASRSGYSNQPQHF.

This clonotype was found a few times. This chain links TRBV28 with TRBJ2-7; 9 nucleotides line up with TRBD2. Germline assignment: CDR1 MDHEN and CDR2 SYDVKM. V lost 2 bases, J lost 4 bases, and 6 bases stayed unmatched. This CDR3 is 15 amino acids long. The chain's CDR3 is CASSLGGGRGYEQYF. CDR3 nucleotides: TGTGCCAGCAGTTTAGGAGGCGGGAGGGGGTACGAGCAGTACTTC.

This clonotype was counted between two and nine times. The J gene is TRBJ2-5, the V gene TRBV6-2 or TRBV6-3; the D gene is possibly TRBD2 (5 bases). This CDR3 has 16 amino acids. Per germline, CDR1 MNHEY and CDR2 SVGEGT. V gave up 6 bases and J gave up 5 bases, with 22 bases separating them. CDR3 in DNA: TGTGCCAGCAGAGACGGGATACTAGGTTTCTCGGAGACCCAGTACTTC. As protein: CASRDGILGFSETQYF.

The chain combines TRBV4-3 with TRBJ1-4; tentative D call: TRBD1 (5 bases). This CDR3 spans 16 amino acids. Trimming took off 1 base at V and 7 bases at J, with 16 bases between the two ends. The germline CDR1 and CDR2 sequences are LGHNA and YSLEER. The DNA of the CDR3 is TGCGCCAGCAGCCAAGTCCGTGGGGCTGAGAGTGAAAAACTGTTTTTT. Protein sequence: CASSQVRGAESEKLFF.

The V call is TRBV29-1, the J call TRBJ2-1, with D tentatively TRBD1 (7 bases). Germline V gene lookup returns CDR1 SQVTM and CDR2 ANQGSEA. The CDR3 contains 12 residues. In nucleotides, the CDR3 is TGCACCTATACAGGGGCGGGGAATGAGCAGTTCTTC. It encodes CTYTGAGNEQFF.

This clonotype was seen once. The chain employs TRBV12-3 or TRBV12-4 and TRBJ1-2; no definite D call. V was cut by 7 bases and J by 0 bases, with 15 bases left in between. The CDR3 extends over 15 amino acids. DNA of the CDR3: TGTGCCAGCACCACCCTTGACGGTTCTAACTATGGCTACACCTTC. Its translation is CASTTLDGSNYGYTF.

The rearrangement joins TRBV12-3 or TRBV12-4 to TRBJ2-7, with a tentative D call TRBD2 (6 bases). There are 16 residues in the CDR3. Trimming pared 3 bases from V and 1 base from J, leaving 16 bases between. CDR3 sequence: CASSFLSGVKSYEQYF. CDR3 bases: TGTGCCAGCAGTTTTCTATCGGGAGTGAAGTCCTACGAGCAGTACTTC.

As regards this clonotype: Relative to the germline gene, one junction end is altered; a read error may explain this. The chain uses TRBV5-6 and TRBJ2-1, with D possibly matching TRBD2 (8 bases). CDR1 SGHDT and CDR2 YYEEEE come from the germline V gene. The CDR3 covers 17 residues. This chain's CDR3 is CASSLSYRGTGGDERFF. Here the CDR3 DNA reads TGTGCCAGCAGCTTATCATACAGGGGTACGGGGGGGGATGAGCGGTTCTTC.

The table lists this clonotype with a few counts. V gene TRBV24-1 combines with J gene TRBJ2-2, with D perhaps assigned TRBD1 or TRBD2 (6 bases each). The germline gives CDR1 KGHDR, CDR2 SFDVKD. Trimming left V 7 bases short and J 6 bases short, with 14 bases between. CDR3 size: 14 residues. Here the CDR3 DNA reads TGTGCCACCAGAGGGGGGAGTTATTCCGGGGAGCTGTTTTTT. This translates into CATRGGSYSGELFF.

This clonotype was seen at least ten times. The chain is built from TRBV5-1 and TRBJ2-5, with a tentative D call TRBD1 (5 bases). CDR1 SGHRS and CDR2 YFSETQ come from the germline V gene. This CDR3 is 14 amino acids long. V lost 1 base and J lost 5, with 12 bases in between. The CDR3 coding sequence is TGCGCCAGCAGCTTGTCCAGGGTGTTGGAGACCCAGTACTTC. It specifies CASSLSRVLETQYF.

The V gene is TRBV4-3, the J gene TRBJ1-1; tentatively, D is TRBD1 (5 bases). V dropped 0 bases and J dropped 3 bases, with 14 bases sitting between them. Germline values: CDR1 LGHNA, CDR2 YSLEER. The CDR3 spans 16 residues. For the CDR3, the DNA is TGCGCCAGCAGCCAAGATAGATATGGGGGATACACTGAAGCTTTCTTT. It yields the protein CASSQDRYGGYTEAFF.

V usage is TRBV6-4 and J usage is TRBJ2-3, with no clear D. The CDR3 totals 17 residues. Germline CDR1 MRHNA, CDR2 SNTAGT. Trimming removed 2 bases from V and 8 bases from J, with 23 bases in between. The CDR3 DNA reads TGTGCCAGCAGTGACCCTTATAGGAAACGGTTTTTATTTACGCAGTATTTT. Its protein product is CASSDPYRKRFLFTQYF.

The chain couples TRBV9 to TRBJ1-2; 9 nucleotides agree with TRBD1. The length of the CDR3 is 15 residues. J lost 4 bases, V lost 0 bases, and 4 bases had no gene match. The germline V gene encodes CDR1 SGDLS and CDR2 YYNGEE. CDR3 sequence: CASSVDRDRVYGYTF. The CDR3 nucleotides are TGTGCCAGCAGCGTAGATAGGGACAGGGTCTATGGCTACACCTTC. The whole variable domain, remainder taken from reference TRBV9 and TRBJ1-2, is DSGVTQTPKHLITATGQRVTLRCSPRSGDLSVYWYQQSLDQGLQFLIQYYNGEERAKGNILERFSAQQFPDLHSELNLSSLELGDSALYFCASSVDRDRVYGYTFGSGTRLTVV.

The chain's CDR3 is CASSLTVIKASTGIYGYTF. The CDR3, as DNA: TGTGCCAGCAGCTTAACGGTGATCAAAGCCTCGACAGGGATCTATGGCTACACCTTC. The chain uses TRBV7-2 and TRBJ1-2; TRBD1 matches at 7 bases. V shed 2 bases, J shed 4 bases, and the junction held 19 bases outside the gene matches. Germline loops: CDR1 SGHTA, CDR2 FQGNSA. The CDR3 has 19 amino acids.